The 32 T cell receptor beta chains below all came from one sample that was sequenced in a study of Ad26.COV2.S vaccination and SARS-CoV-2 variants. Using immunoSEQ multiplex PCR, the repertoire was profiled, and TCRdb retains in-frame clones only, with some absent. The repertoire has under 550,000 clones, 85% to 90% of them found once; the top ten carry about 3.6%. Treatment given: roughly 19 received Ad26.COV2.S at low or high dose, single or two shots; several received placebo; per-sample allocation not given. Sampling occurred on day 63 after the first vaccine or placebo injection. Specimen: peripheral blood, collected in a trial of Ad26.COV2.S vaccine versus placebo. All receptors derive from a person aged 18-60 years who received the Ad26.COV2.S COVID-19 vaccine or a placebo.

V usage is TRBV6-1 and J usage is TRBJ1-2, with unresolved D. The germline V gene encodes CDR1 MNHNS and CDR2 SASEGT. The CDR3 consists of 14 residues. Trimming left V 3 bases short and J 4 bases short, with 12 bases between. As DNA, the CDR3 is TGTGCCAGCAGTGATATTAGGTCCCTCTATGGCTACACCTTC. Encoded protein: CASSDIRSLYGYTF.

Turning to this clone: Other DNA sequences in this specimen translate into the identical CDR3. The chain employs TRBV5-8 and TRBJ1-5; possible D gene TRBD1, 5 bases. Germline loops: CDR1 SGHTS, CDR2 YDEGEE. This CDR3 comprises 14 residues. The V gene lost 4 bases and the J gene lost 2 bases, with 10 bases spanning the gap. CDR3 bases: TGTGCCAGCAGCCCTCGGGGGGGCAATCAGCCCCAGCATTTT. Protein product: CASSPRGGNQPQHF.

V gene TRBV19 combines with J gene TRBJ2-3; possibly TRBD2 for D (6 bases). V was cut by 6 bases and J by 6 bases, with 22 bases left in between. The CDR3 has 16 residues. In germline, CDR1 is LNHDA, CDR2 SQIVND (reference sequence). The CDR3 region is CASSYHGDSGGDTQYF. CDR3 bases: TGTGCCAGTAGCTATCACGGGGATAGCGGTGGGGATACGCAGTATTTT.

This chain uses TRBV7-2 with TRBJ1-1; D unresolved. The V end lost 2 bases, the J end lost 1 base, and 8 bases lay between the germline ends. The CDR3 covers 14 residues. Per the germline V gene, CDR1 is SGHTA and CDR2 is FQGNSA. The chain's CDR3 is CASSLSPENTEAFF. CDR3 coding DNA: TGTGCCAGCAGCTTATCTCCGGAGAACACTGAAGCTTTCTTT.

This sequence joins TRBV5-8 and TRBJ2-3; 12 nucleotides align to TRBD2. Germline V lookup: CDR1 SGHTS, CDR2 YDEGEE. The CDR3 spans 19 residues. Unmatched junction bases numbered 15, after V lost 5 bases and J lost 2 bases. CDR3 loop: CASSAARTSGIKITDTQYF. CDR3 DNA: TGTGCCAGCAGTGCAGCAAGGACTAGCGGGATTAAGATCACAGATACGCAGTATTTT.

This clone was observed a few times. Distinct nucleotide sequences in the sample also encode this CDR3. The chain is built from TRBV3-1 (or the pseudogene TRBV3-2) and TRBJ1-5; 7 bases fit TRBD1. Trimming took 2 bases from V and 2 from J; bases not matched to a gene: 0. Germline V gene lookup returns CDR1 LGHDT and CDR2 YNNKEL (reference sequence). The CDR3 sequence is 14 residues long. The CDR3 protein is CASSQTGGNQPQHF. Written as DNA, the CDR3 is TGTGCCAGCAGCCAAACAGGGGGCAATCAGCCCCAGCATTTT.

The CDR3 here is CASSVGGYYGYTF. The CDR3 coding sequence is TGTGCCAGCAGCGTAGGTGGTTACTATGGCTACACCTTC. The chain uses TRBV9 and TRBJ1-2, with unresolved D. The CDR3 is 13 amino acids. The ends were cut back, 0 bases at V and 3 bases at J, with 6 bases in the middle. Germline V lookup: CDR1 SGDLS, CDR2 YYNGEE.

This chain links TRBV30 with TRBJ2-7, with D unclear. The CDR3 extends over 12 amino acids. Trimming took off 4 bases at V and 0 bases at J, with 7 bases between the two ends. Germline V CDR1 and CDR2: GTSNPN, SVGIG (reference sequence). CDR3 bases: TGTGCCTGGAAGAAAGACTCCTACGAGCAGTACTTC. Translation gives CAWKKDSYEQYF.

The V gene is TRBV20-1, the J gene TRBJ2-3, with 7 positions matching TRBD2. The germline V gene encodes CDR1 DFQATT and CDR2 SNEGSKA (reference sequence). This CDR3 is built from 11 residues. CDR3 coding DNA: TGCAGACCGGGGGGTACTGATACGCAGTATTTT. Its protein is CRPGGTDTQYF.

The chain uses TRBV30 and TRBJ1-3; TRBD1 might be the D (6 bases). The CDR3 totals 16 residues. Germline loops: CDR1 GTSNPN, CDR2 SVGIG (reference sequence). Trimming left V 4 bases short and J 7 bases short, with 23 bases between. The CDR3 bases are TGTGCCTGGATGAATCGGAGGGGGGCTGGTTTGAACACCATATATTTT. It translates to CAWMNRRGAGLNTIYF.

The rearrangement joins TRBV30 to TRBJ2-7; TRBD1 aligns across 8 bases. The germline CDR1 and CDR2 sequences are GTSNPN and SVGIG (reference sequence). The CDR3 contains 12 residues. V gave up 2 bases and J gave up 5 bases; unmatched junction bases: 2. The CDR3: CAWSLTGDEQYF. The CDR3 DNA sequence: TGTGCCTGGAGTTTGACAGGGGACGAGCAGTACTTC.

V gene TRBV5-1 combines with J gene TRBJ2-7; the match to TRBD1 covers 8 bases. The CDR3 sequence is 14 residues long. V shed 4 bases, J shed 5 bases, and the junction held 8 bases outside the gene matches. Germline CDR1 and CDR2: SGHRS and YFSETQ. The CDR3 nucleotides are TGCGCCAGCAGCGTATCTCCAGGGGGCCACGAGCAGTACTTC. Translating it yields CASSVSPGGHEQYF.

The chain links TRBV29-1 to TRBJ2-3; D remains ambiguous. The germline V and J ends were trimmed by 1 base and 3 bases, with 8 bases remaining between them. CDR1 is SQVTM and CDR2 is ANQGSEA in the germline V gene. The CDR3 covers 13 residues. The CDR3 nucleotides read TGCAGCGTTGAAGTGTCAGGAACAGATACGCAGTATTTT. This encodes CSVEVSGTDTQYF.

The chain employs TRBV29-1 and TRBJ2-3; D unclear. Trimming shortened V by 3 bases and J by 4 bases, and 5 bases separated the two germline ends. The germline V gene has CDR1 SQVTM and CDR2 ANQGSEA. CDR3 size: 11 residues. The DNA of the CDR3 is TGCAGCGTTGATGCCCCAGATACGCAGTATTTT. Protein: CSVDAPDTQYF.

The rearrangement links TRBV28 to TRBJ1-5; 9 bases are a match to TRBD1. This CDR3 has 14 residues. The V gene end was trimmed by 7 bases and the J gene end by 7 bases; junction bases not matched to a gene: 8. CDR1 and CDR2 from the germline V gene are MDHEN and SYDVKM. The CDR3 bases are TGTGCCAGCACGAGGGGACAGGGAAGCCAGCCCCAGCATTTT. It yields the protein CASTRGQGSQPQHF.

The chain combines TRBV7-9 with TRBJ2-5; 10 bases map to TRBD1. The CDR3 has 15 amino acids. J lost 2 bases, V lost 6 bases, and 6 bases had no gene match. CDR1 and CDR2 from the germline V gene are SEHNR and FQNEAQ (reference sequence). CDR3 loop: CASSRPGQGQETQYF. The DNA of the CDR3 is TGTGCCAGCAGTCGTCCGGGACAGGGGCAAGAGACCCAGTACTTC.

The chain employs TRBV4-1 and TRBJ2-5; D gene ambiguous. Trimming took 0 bases from V and 7 from J, leaving 6 bases between them. The CDR3 runs 12 residues. Germline V gene lookup returns CDR1 MGHRA and CDR2 YSYEKL. CDR3: CASSQDSVTQYF. Written as DNA, the CDR3 is TGCGCCAGCAGCCAAGACTCGGTGACCCAGTACTTC.

This clone was seen a single time. The chain links TRBV5-1 to TRBJ1-6, with TRBD1 identical over 12 bases. Looked up from germline, CDR1 is SGHRS and CDR2 is YFSETQ. V lost 2 bases, J lost 7 bases, and 16 bases stayed unmatched. The CDR3 contains 20 residues. The CDR3 DNA follows: TGCGCCAGCAGCTTACAACCGGGACAGGGGGCGGAAGGACAGAATTCACCCCTCCACTTT. The encoded protein is CASSLQPGQGAEGQNSPLHF.

The chain has TRBV2 and TRBJ2-7; D gene ambiguous. V lost 4 bases and J lost 1, with 11 bases in between. This CDR3 has 14 residues. The germline V gene has CDR1 SNHLY and CDR2 FYNNEI. The CDR3, as DNA: TGTGCCAGCAGTGCGGCAGTCCGTTCCTACGAGCAGTACTTC. Translating it yields CASSAAVRSYEQYF.

The CDR3 sequence is CASRSGTSGVIEQFF. For the CDR3, the DNA is TGTGCCAGCAGATCCGGGACTAGCGGGGTTATTGAGCAGTTCTTC. V usage is TRBV6-5 and J usage is TRBJ2-1, with 13 bases identical to TRBD2. Germline CDR1 is MNHEY and CDR2 is SVGAGI. This CDR3 is 15 amino acids long. The V and J ends lost 6 bases and 9 bases, in that order; junction bases with no gene match: 8.

On this clone: The junction does not match germline at one end; this may be a read error. The chain employs TRBV7-2 and TRBJ2-1; D possibly corresponds to TRBD1 (5 bases). Germline CDR1 reads SGHTA; CDR2 reads FQGNSA. This CDR3 is built from 16 residues. CDR3 residues: CASSGRVRGSNNEQFF. The CDR3 DNA reads TGTGCCAGCAGCGGTCGTGTAAGGGGCTCCAACAATGAGCAGTTCTTC.

This chain links TRBV12-5 with TRBJ2-2, with 10 bases matching TRBD1. CDR1 LGHNT and CDR2 FRNRAP come from the germline V gene. The CDR3 extends over 15 amino acids. V lost 8 bases and J lost 6; bases outside the gene matches: 9. CDR3 sequence reads: CASRRDRGGAGELFF. DNA of the CDR3: TGTGCTAGTCGCCGGGACAGGGGAGGGGCCGGGGAGCTGTTTTTT.

The CDR3 protein is CATSRSDRGFGYTF. The CDR3 region has the DNA TGTGCCACCAGCAGATCGGACAGGGGGTTCGGCTACACCTTC. This chain links TRBV15 with TRBJ1-2, with 10 positions matching TRBD1. With 2 bases clipped from V and 8 bases from J, the junction kept 5 bases outside the gene matches. Germline V gene data show CDR1 as LNHNV and CDR2 as YYDKDF (reference sequence). The CDR3 runs to 14 residues.

The chain combines TRBV14 with TRBJ2-3, with unresolved D. Between the trimmed V and J ends, which lost 0 bases and 4 bases, there was a span of 11 bases. Germline V gene lookup returns CDR1 SGHDN and CDR2 FVKESK. CDR3 length equals 15 residues. The CDR3 loop reads CASSQDSPYADTQYF. DNA for the CDR3: TGTGCCAGCAGCCAAGACTCCCCCTATGCAGATACGCAGTATTTT.

J is TRBJ2-7 and V is TRBV19; TRBD1 matches at 8 bases. CDR1 and CDR2 from the germline V gene are LNHDA and SQIVND (reference sequence). The CDR3 runs to 14 residues. J was trimmed by 5 bases and V by 3 bases; bases with no gene match: 6. The CDR3 DNA is TGTGCCAGTAGTATGGACAGGGAGAGGAACGAGCAGTACTTC. As protein: CASSMDRERNEQYF.

The chain combines TRBV19 with TRBJ2-5, with D possibly being TRBD1 or TRBD2 (6 bases each). This CDR3 is built from 16 residues. Trimming cost V 3 bases and J 4 bases, with 18 bases left between them. The germline V gene has CDR1 LNHDA and CDR2 SQIVND (reference sequence). CDR3 in amino acids: CASSIGGTIDGETQYF. In DNA form, the CDR3 reads TGTGCCAGTAGTATTGGGGGGACAATTGACGGAGAGACCCAGTACTTC.

The chain couples TRBV7-2 to TRBJ2-1; D gene ambiguous. In germline, CDR1 is SGHTA, CDR2 FQGNSA. The CDR3 is 15 amino acids. V was trimmed by 5 bases and J by 6 bases, leaving 17 bases between them. CDR3 region: CASSTLAAALNEQFF. CDR3 in DNA: TGTGCCAGCAGCACCCTTGCTGCCGCACTCAATGAGCAGTTCTTC.

This clone was picked up one time. The V gene is TRBV6-5, the J gene TRBJ2-5, with unresolved D. Germline CDR1 reads MNHEY; CDR2 reads SVGAGI. Deletions cut 2 bases from V and 5 bases from J, with 9 bases between. The CDR3 is 13 amino acids. The CDR3 sequence: CASSYRVGETQYF. The CDR3 region has the DNA TGTGCCAGCAGTTACAGGGTCGGGGAGACCCAGTACTTC.

The CDR3: CASSLVSRDEQYF. CDR3 coding DNA: TGTGCCAGCAGCTTAGTATCCCGGGATGAGCAGTACTTC. The V gene is TRBV7-9, the J gene TRBJ2-7, with TRBD2 as a possible D gene (5 bases). The CDR3 is 13 amino acids. Looked up from germline, CDR1 is SEHNR and CDR2 is FQNEAQ (reference sequence). Trimming pared 1 base from V and 7 bases from J, leaving 11 bases between.

The V gene is TRBV19, the J gene TRBJ2-3; D might be TRBD1 (5 bases). Trimming cost V 1 base and J 8 bases, with 7 bases left between them. The V gene's germline CDR1 is LNHDA and CDR2 SQIVND (reference sequence). The CDR3 length is 12 residues. This CDR3 reads CASSIGGATQYF. The CDR3 DNA is TGTGCCAGTAGTATAGGTGGGGCTACGCAGTATTTT.

J is TRBJ2-1 and V is TRBV7-3; D may be TRBD1 (6 bases). The CDR3 totals 15 residues. V was clipped by 2 bases and J by 5 bases, with 13 bases between them. From germline, CDR1 is SGHTA and CDR2 FQGTGA. CDR3 nucleotides: TGTGCCAGCAGCTTATCACAGGGCAACAACAATGAGCAGTTCTTC. Translating gives CASSLSQGNNNEQFF.

J is TRBJ1-1 and V is TRBV6-5; 9 bases line up with TRBD1. The CDR3 contains 14 residues. V trimming: 6 bases; J trimming: 1 base; junction bases outside the gene matches: 3. Germline values: CDR1 MNHEY, CDR2 SVGAGI. CDR3 DNA: TGTGCCAGCAGGTGGACAGGGGAGAACACTGAAGCTTTCTTT. Protein: CASRWTGENTEAFF.